This T cell receptor (beta chain) emerged from a study of T cell changes during pregnancy in multiple sclerosis. Assay: immunoSEQ multiplex PCR; the TCRdb copy retains only in-frame clones and omits some. The table records tens of thousands of clones, approximately 90% of them present only once. Germline V CDR1 and CDR2: SGHVS, FQNEAQ. The CDR3 loop spans 15 amino acids. With 4 bases clipped from V and 2 bases from J, the junction kept 7 bases outside the gene matches. There are a few counts of this clone. Sequences were derived from peripheral blood, sampled before pregnancy. The TCR sequence derives from a female donor with multiple sclerosis, enrolled in a pregnancy study. This rearrangement joins TRBV7-8 to TRBJ2-7, with 8 bases matching TRBD1. The CDR3 region is CASSSRDRPTYEQYF. In nucleotides, the CDR3 is TGTGCCAGCAGCTCTAGGGACAGGCCAACCTACGAGCAGTACTTC.